Below, 8 T cell receptor beta chains from the same sample are listed, as sequenced in a study of OX40 agonist ivuxolimab in advanced cancers. Here immunoSEQ multiplex PCR was the method, and the copy in TCRdb shows in-frame clones only, minus some. This sample has some 100,000 clones, with 90% found just once. The source was CD4+ or CD8+ T cells sorted from blood, collected in a trial of the OX40 agonist ivuxolimab. These receptors came from an adult with an advanced solid tumor such as melanoma, head and neck, liver or kidney cancer.

The chain links TRBV4-2 to TRBJ1-6; no clear D gene. Deletions cut 4 bases from V and 10 bases from J, with 14 bases between. CDR1 is LGHNA, CDR2 YNFKEQ, per germline. The CDR3 contains 14 residues. The CDR3 region is CASSPRRVNSPLHF. The CDR3 DNA sequence: TGTGCCAGCAGCCCCCGAAGGGTAAACTCACCCCTCCACTTT.

The V gene is TRBV2, the J gene TRBJ1-3; a weak D match, TRBD1 (5 bases). This CDR3 is 16 amino acids long. Germline values: CDR1 SNHLY, CDR2 FYNNEI. Between the trimmed V and J ends, which lost 6 bases and 3 bases, there was a span of 18 bases. Here the CDR3 reads CASREGMMVLGNTIYF. CDR3 DNA sequence: TGTGCCAGCAGGGAGGGGATGATGGTCCTTGGAAACACCATATATTTT.

The rearrangement links TRBV6-5 to TRBJ1-1; D remains unclear. Germline CDR1 and CDR2: MNHEY and SVGAGI. CDR3 length equals 12 residues. V was pared by 8 bases and J by 4 bases, with 11 bases between. The CDR3 protein is CASAGVGTEAFF. CDR3 DNA sequence: TGTGCCAGCGCCGGGGTTGGCACTGAAGCTTTCTTT.

This chain uses TRBV7-8 with TRBJ2-1, with 8 positions matching TRBD2. CDR3 size: 15 residues. CDR1 and CDR2 (germline): SGHVS, FQNEAQ. J gave up 1 base and V 5 bases, and 4 bases lay outside the gene matches. CDR3 DNA sequence: TGTGCCAGCAGCCTTAGCGGGGCGTCCTACAATGAGCAGTTCTTC. Protein product: CASSLSGASYNEQFF.

The genes are TRBV6-5 and TRBJ1-6; D is ambiguous. The CDR3 loop spans 15 amino acids. With 0 bases removed from V and 4 bases from J, the gap between germline ends came to 7 bases. Germline loops: CDR1 MNHEY, CDR2 SVGAGI. CDR3 amino acids: CASSYSRPYNSPLHF. The CDR3 DNA is TGTGCCAGCAGTTACTCTAGGCCGTATAATTCACCCCTCCACTTT.

V is TRBV10-2 and J is TRBJ2-3, with unresolved D. Germline values: CDR1 WSHSY, CDR2 SAAADI. V was cut by 5 bases and J by 3 bases, with 9 bases left in between. The length of the CDR3 is 13 residues. The CDR3 sequence: CASSPRITDTQYF. The CDR3 DNA reads as TGCGCCAGCAGTCCTCGGATAACAGATACGCAGTATTTT.

This chain joins TRBV5-4 and TRBJ2-3; 7 positions agree with TRBD2. The CDR3 loop spans 15 amino acids. Germline values: CDR1 SGHNT, CDR2 YYREEE (reference sequence). V was pared by 4 bases and J by 5 bases, with 10 bases of the junction left unmatched. Written as DNA, the CDR3 is TGTGCCAGCAGCCGAGCGGGACCCGGCGAAGATACGCAGTATTTT. It translates to CASSRAGPGEDTQYF.

The rearrangement joins TRBV5-1 to TRBJ2-2, with D perhaps matching TRBD2 (5 bases). Looked up from germline, CDR1 is SGHRS and CDR2 is YFSETQ. V was shortened by 4 bases and J by 5 bases, with 15 bases between the two germline ends. This CDR3 has 15 residues. This chain's CDR3 is CASSPMTSGTGELFF. The CDR3 DNA reads TGCGCCAGCAGCCCCATGACGTCGGGGACCGGGGAGCTGTTTTTT. Looking up the rest from reference TRBV5-1 and TRBJ2-2 gives the full variable domain: KAGVTQTPRYLIKTRGQQVTLSCSPISGHRSVSWYQQTPGQGLQFLFEYFSETQRNKGNFPGRFSGRQFSNSRSEMNVSTLELGDSALYLCASSPMTSGTGELFFGEGSRLTVL.